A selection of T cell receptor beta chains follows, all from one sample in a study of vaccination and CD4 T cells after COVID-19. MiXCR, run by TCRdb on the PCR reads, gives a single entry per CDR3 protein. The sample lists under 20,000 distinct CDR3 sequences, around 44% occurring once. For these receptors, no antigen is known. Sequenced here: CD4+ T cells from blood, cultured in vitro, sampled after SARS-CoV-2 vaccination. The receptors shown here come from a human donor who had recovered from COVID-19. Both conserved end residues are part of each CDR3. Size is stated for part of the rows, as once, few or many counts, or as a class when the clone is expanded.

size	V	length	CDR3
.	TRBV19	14	CASSISLADYTQYF
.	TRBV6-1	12	CASSQGAIEAFF
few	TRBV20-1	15	CSASRAGDTNEKLFF
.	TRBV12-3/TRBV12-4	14	CASSRDRVSYEQYF
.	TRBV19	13	CASNRLWDTEAFF
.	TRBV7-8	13	CASKLDGTGELFF
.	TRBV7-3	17	CASSPYPGQGGTGELFF
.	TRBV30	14	CAWSRAREQETQYF
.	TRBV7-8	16	CASSLLLGGGGTEAFF
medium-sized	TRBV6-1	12	CASRAGTFGYTF
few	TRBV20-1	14	CSARRDSRVDTQYF
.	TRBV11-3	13	CASSLAVEETQYF
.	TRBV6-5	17	CASSSDRPRANTGELFF
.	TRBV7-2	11	CASSLGPKAFF